The sequence of this T cell receptor beta chain was determined in a study of OX40 agonist ivuxolimab in advanced cancers. Study in general: Patients' therapy was ivuxolimab, an antibody that acts as an agonist of OX40 (CD134). The dose-escalation cohort had hepatocellular carcinoma, melanoma, renal cell or head and neck cancer. Participants averaged roughly 60 years of age (range about 23 to 79) and were 82.7% male. Earlier treatment with anti-PD-1, anti-PD-L1 or anti-CTLA-4 was permitted, and roughly 40% had received some.

CDR1 is MGHRA and CDR2 is YSYEKL in the germline V gene. The trim removed 0 bases at V and 3 bases at J, leaving 8 bases unmatched. The CDR3 has 17 residues. Clones were read by immunoSEQ multiplex PCR, and TCRdb kept only the in-frame ones, dropping some. The sample consists of over 80,000 clones, 84% of them appearing once. This chain joins TRBV4-1 and TRBJ2-3, with TRBD2 identical over 8 bases. The sample in question was CD4+ or CD8+ T cells sorted from blood, obtained in a trial of the OX40 agonist ivuxolimab. This sequence was found in an adult with an advanced solid tumor such as melanoma, head and neck, liver or kidney cancer. The DNA for the CDR3 is TGCGCCAGCAGCCAAGATCCCGGGACTAGGATAACAGATACGCAGTATTTT. It translates to CASSQDPGTRITDTQYF.